This TCR beta chain was observed in a study of Ad26.COV2.S vaccination and SARS-CoV-2 variants. The treatment here: roughly 19 received Ad26.COV2.S at low or high dose, single or two shots; 5 received placebo; per-sample allocation not given. Following the first vaccine or placebo injection, samples were taken on day 63. This CDR3 is built from 10 residues. Trimming removed 2 bases at V and 15 bases at J, with 11 bases between. Germline loops: CDR1 DFQATT, CDR2 SNEGSKA (reference sequence). Libraries were prepared by immunoSEQ multiplex PCR; TCRdb keeps only in-frame clonotypes and omits some of them. The repertoire has 410,000 or so clones, around 90% of them found once; the top ten carry about 12%.

V usage is TRBV20-1 and J usage is TRBJ2-1; D unclear. This material consisted of peripheral blood, taken in a trial of Ad26.COV2.S vaccine versus placebo. The clonotype comes from a person aged 18-65 years who received the Ad26.COV2.S COVID-19 vaccine or a placebo. The CDR3 reads CSARSTLPFF. CDR3 sequence (DNA): TGCAGTGCTAGATCAACTCTTCCGTTCTTC.